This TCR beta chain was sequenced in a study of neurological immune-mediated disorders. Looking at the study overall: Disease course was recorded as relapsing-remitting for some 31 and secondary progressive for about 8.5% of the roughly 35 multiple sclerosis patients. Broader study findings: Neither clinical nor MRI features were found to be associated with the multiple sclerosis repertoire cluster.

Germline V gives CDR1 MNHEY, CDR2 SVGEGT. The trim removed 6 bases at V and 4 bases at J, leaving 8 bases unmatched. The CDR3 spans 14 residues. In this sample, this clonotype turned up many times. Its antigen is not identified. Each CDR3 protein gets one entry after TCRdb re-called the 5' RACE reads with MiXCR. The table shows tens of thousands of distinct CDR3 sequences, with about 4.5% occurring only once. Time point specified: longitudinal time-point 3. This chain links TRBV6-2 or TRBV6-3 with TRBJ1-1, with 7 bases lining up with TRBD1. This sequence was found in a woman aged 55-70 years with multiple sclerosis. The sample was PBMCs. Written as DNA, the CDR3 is TGTGCCAGCAGAACCAACCCAGGGGGCACTGAAGCTTTCTTT. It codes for CASRTNPGGTEAFF.